This TCR beta chain was observed in a study of cytomegalovirus exposure and HLA in healthy donors. Study outcomes and limitations: Usually a TCR sequence was rare, but some public TCRs were found in many donors.

The donors were part of the validation cohort of roughly 110 subjects. That cohort was separate from the first cohort, which comprised some 670 subjects. To note about this clone: Its antigen is currently unknown.

Sequencing used immunoSEQ multiplex PCR; TCRdb keeps in-frame clones, though not all of them. The data hold some 150,000 clones, with more than 75% observed a single time. This TCR derives from a man in his late teens or twenties in good health and CMV-seronegative. The sample was PBMCs.

This chain's CDR3 is CAWSKKQGVAEQYV. CDR3 in DNA: TGTGCCTGGAGCAAGAAACAAGGGGTGGCCGAGCAGTACGTC. J is TRBJ2-7 and V is TRBV30; D might be TRBD1 (5 bases). Trimming removed 3 bases at V and 6 bases at J, with 18 bases between. This CDR3 region has 14 residues. Looked up from germline, CDR1 is GTSNPN and CDR2 is SVGIG (reference sequence).